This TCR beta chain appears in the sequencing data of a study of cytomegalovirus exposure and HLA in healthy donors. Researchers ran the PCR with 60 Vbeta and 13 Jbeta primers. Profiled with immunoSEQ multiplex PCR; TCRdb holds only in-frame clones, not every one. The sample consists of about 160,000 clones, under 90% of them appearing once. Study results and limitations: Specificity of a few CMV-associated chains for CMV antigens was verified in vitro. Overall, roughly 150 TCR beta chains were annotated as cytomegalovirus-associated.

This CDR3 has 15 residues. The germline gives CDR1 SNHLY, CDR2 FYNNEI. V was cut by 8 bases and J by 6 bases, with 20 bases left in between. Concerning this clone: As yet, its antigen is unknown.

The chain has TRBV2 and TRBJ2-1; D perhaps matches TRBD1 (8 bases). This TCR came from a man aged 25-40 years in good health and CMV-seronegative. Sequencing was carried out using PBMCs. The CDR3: CASPRGARGPNEQFF. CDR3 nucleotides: TGTGCCAGCCCCCGGGGGGCCAGGGGGCCCAATGAGCAGTTCTTC.